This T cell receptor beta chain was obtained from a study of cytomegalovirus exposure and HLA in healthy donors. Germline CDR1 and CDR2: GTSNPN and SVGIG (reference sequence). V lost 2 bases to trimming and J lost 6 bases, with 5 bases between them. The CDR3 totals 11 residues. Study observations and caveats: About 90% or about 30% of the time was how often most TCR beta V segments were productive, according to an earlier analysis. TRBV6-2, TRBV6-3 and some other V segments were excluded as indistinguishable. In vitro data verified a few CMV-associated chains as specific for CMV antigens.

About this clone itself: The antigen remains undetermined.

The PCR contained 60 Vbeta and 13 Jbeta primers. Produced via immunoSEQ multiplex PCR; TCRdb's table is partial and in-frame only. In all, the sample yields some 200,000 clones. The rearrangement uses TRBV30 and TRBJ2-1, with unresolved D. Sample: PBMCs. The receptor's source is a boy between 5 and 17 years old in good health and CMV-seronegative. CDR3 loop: CAWSLSNEQFF. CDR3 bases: TGTGCCTGGAGTTTGAGCAATGAGCAGTTCTTC.